This T cell receptor beta chain was found in a study of T cell changes during pregnancy in multiple sclerosis. The V gene's germline CDR1 is MNHEY and CDR2 SMNVEV (reference sequence). Trimming shortened V by 7 bases and J by 6 bases, and 24 bases separated the two germline ends. The CDR3 is 16 residues long. Libraries were prepared by immunoSEQ multiplex PCR; TCRdb keeps only in-frame clonotypes and omits some of them. The repertoire has about 50,000 clones, roughly 91% of them found once; the top ten carry around 0.27%. This clonotype was obtained from a female donor with multiple sclerosis, enrolled in a pregnancy study. V usage is TRBV27 and J usage is TRBJ1-1; D not resolved. This specimen consisted of CD4+ T cells from peripheral blood mononuclear cells, obtained in the second trimester of pregnancy. The CDR3 loop is CASISWIRGVVPEAFF. The CDR3 region has the DNA TGTGCCAGCATCTCCTGGATACGGGGAGTAGTGCCTGAAGCTTTCTTT.